A single T cell receptor (beta chain) is shown here with its context. Its antigen is unidentified. These data originate in a study of T-cell memory formation after mild COVID-19. Study in general: TCR clusters were mostly donor specific.

Constant-segment primers and 5'RACE yielded cDNA libraries for TCR alpha and TCR beta, each carrying sample barcodes and UMIs. TCRdb redid the calling of the 5' RACE reads with MiXCR, one entry per CDR3 protein. The sample carries 250,000 or so distinct CDR3 sequences, 7.5% to 10% recorded once. Study-level points and caveats: Contracting CD4+ clones sat mainly in CM and EM; CD8+ in EMRA. Some SARS-CoV-2-responding clones were already detected in memory before infection.

V lost 4 bases and J lost 4; bases outside the gene matches: 1. The length of the CDR3 is 13 residues. In germline, CDR1 is SGHKS, CDR2 YYEKEE (reference sequence). This TCR was recovered from a man younger than 35 who had mild COVID-19 (a few samples of this study predate the infection). Cell type and time point are not known. What was sequenced was PBMCs or a T cell subset sorted from them (not recorded which). The J gene is TRBJ1-3, the V gene TRBV5-5; the match to TRBD1 covers 8 bases. In DNA form, the CDR3 reads TGTGCCAGCAGCGGGGACAGGGGAAACACCATATATTTT. This codes for CASSGDRGNTIYF.